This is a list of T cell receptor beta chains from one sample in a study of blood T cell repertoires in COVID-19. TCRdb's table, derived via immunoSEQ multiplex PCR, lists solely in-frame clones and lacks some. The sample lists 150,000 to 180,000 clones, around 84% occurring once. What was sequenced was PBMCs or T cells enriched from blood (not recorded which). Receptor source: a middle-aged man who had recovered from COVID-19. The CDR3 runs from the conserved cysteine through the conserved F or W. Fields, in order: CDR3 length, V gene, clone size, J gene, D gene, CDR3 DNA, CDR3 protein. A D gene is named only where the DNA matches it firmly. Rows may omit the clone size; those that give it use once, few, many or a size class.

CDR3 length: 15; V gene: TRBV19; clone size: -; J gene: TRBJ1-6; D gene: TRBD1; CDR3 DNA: TGTGCCAGTAGTATGGGACAGGGGGCTATGACACCCCTCCACTTT; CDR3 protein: CASSMGQGAMTPLHF
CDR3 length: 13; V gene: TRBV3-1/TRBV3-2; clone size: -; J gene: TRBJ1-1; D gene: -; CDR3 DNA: TGTGCCAGCAGCCCCCGCGGGGGGGCTGAAGCTTTCTTT; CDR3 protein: CASSPRGGAEAFF
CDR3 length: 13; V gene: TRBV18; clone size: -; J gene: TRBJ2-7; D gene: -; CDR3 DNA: TGTGCCAGCTCACCTACCGGGGTGGACCAGCAGTACTTC; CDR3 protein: CASSPTGVDQQYF
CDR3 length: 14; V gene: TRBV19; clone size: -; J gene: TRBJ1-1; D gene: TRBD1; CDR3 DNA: TGTGCCAGTAGCCCAGGGGGCGTGGGAACTGAAGCTTTCTTT; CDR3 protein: CASSPGGVGTEAFF
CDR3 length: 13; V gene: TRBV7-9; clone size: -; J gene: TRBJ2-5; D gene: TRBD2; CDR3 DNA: TGTGCCAGCAGCCCCGGGACTACGGGGACCCAGTACTTC; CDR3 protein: CASSPGTTGTQYF
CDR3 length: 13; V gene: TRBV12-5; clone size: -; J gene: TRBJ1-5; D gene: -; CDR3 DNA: TGTGCTAGCAAAGGGGGTAGCAATCAGCCCCAGCATTTT; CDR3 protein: CASKGGSNQPQHF
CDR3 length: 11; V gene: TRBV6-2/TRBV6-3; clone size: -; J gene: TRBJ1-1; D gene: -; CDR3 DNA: TGTGCCAGCAGTTACAGGGGTGAAGCTTTCTTT; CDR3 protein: CASSYRGEAFF
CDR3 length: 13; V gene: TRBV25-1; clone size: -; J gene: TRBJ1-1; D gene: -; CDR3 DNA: TGTGCCAGCAGCGGGTTCCTACCCGGCGAAGCTTTCTTT; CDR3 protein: CASSGFLPGEAFF
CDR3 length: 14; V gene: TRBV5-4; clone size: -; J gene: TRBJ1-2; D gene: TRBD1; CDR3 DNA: TGTGCCAGCAGACAGGGACAGAATAACTATGGCTACACCTTC; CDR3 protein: CASRQGQNNYGYTF
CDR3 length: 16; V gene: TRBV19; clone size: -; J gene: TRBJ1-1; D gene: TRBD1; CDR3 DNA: TGTGCCAGTAGCCCCGGGACAGGGGGTTGGAAAACTGAAGCTTTCTTT; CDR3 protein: CASSPGTGGWKTEAFF
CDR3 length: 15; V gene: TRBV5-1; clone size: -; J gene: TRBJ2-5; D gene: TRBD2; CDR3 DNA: TGCGCCAGCAGCATGACTAGCGGGGGACAAGAGACCCAGTACTTC; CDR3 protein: CASSMTSGGQETQYF
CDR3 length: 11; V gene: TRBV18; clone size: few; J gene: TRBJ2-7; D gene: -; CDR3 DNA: TGTGCCAGCTCTTACAGTCGGGGTCCGTACTTC; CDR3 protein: CASSYSRGPYF
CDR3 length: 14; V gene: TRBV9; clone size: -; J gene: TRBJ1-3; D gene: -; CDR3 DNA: TGTGCCAGCAGCGACGACAGCTCTGGAAACACCATATATTTT; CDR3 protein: CASSDDSSGNTIYF
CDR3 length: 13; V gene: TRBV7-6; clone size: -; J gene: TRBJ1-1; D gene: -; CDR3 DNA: TGTGCCAGCAGCTTCACAGGGCTCACTGAAGCTTTCTTT; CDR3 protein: CASSFTGLTEAFF
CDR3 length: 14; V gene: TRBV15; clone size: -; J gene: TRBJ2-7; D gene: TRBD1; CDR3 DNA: TGTGCCACCAGCAGAGGGGACAGTGCCTACGAGCAGTACTTC; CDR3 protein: CATSRGDSAYEQYF
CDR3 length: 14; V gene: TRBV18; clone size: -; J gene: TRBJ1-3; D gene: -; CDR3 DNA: TGTGCCAGCTCACCACTCGGGGGATGGGACACCATATATTTT; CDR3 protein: CASSPLGGWDTIYF
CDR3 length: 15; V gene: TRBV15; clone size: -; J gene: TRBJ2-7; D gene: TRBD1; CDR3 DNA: TGTGCCACCAGCGAAGGAGGGGGACAGGGCTACGAGCAGTACTTC; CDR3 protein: CATSEGGGQGYEQYF
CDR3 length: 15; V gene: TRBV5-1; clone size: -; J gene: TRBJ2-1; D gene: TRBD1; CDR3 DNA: TGCGCCAGCAGCCAAGGGACAGGCTCCTACAATGAGCAGTTCTTC; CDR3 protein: CASSQGTGSYNEQFF
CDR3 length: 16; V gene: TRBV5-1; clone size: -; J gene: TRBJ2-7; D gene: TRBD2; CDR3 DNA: TGCGCCAGCAGCTTTCGACTAGCGGGAGTCCCCGACGAGCAGTACTTC; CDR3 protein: CASSFRLAGVPDEQYF
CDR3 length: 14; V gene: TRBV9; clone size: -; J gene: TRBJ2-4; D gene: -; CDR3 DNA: TGTGCCAGCAGCGTAGGGCAGGGGACAAACATTCAGTACTTC; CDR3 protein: CASSVGQGTNIQYF
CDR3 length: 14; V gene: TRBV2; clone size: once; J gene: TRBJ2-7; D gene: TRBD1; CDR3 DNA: TGTGCCAGCAGTGAGAGGACAGGGTGGCACGAGCAGTACTTC; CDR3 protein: CASSERTGWHEQYF
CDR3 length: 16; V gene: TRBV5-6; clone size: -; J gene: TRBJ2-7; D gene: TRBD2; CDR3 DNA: TGTGCCAGCAGCCCTCTAGCGGGGGGGTTGTCCTACGAGCAGTACTTC; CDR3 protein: CASSPLAGGLSYEQYF
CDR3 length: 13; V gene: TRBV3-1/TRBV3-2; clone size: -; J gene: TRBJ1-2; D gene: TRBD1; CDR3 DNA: TGTGCCAGCAGCCAAGGGGACAGAGGGGGCTACACCTTC; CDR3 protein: CASSQGDRGGYTF